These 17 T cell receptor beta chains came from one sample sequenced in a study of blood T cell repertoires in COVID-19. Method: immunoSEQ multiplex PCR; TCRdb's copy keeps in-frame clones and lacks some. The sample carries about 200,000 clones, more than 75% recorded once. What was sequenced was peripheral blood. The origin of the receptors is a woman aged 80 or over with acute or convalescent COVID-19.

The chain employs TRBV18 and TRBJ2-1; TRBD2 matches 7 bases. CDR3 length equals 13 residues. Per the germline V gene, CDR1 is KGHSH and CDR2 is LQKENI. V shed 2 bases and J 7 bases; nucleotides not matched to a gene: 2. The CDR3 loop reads CASSPFGGNEQFF. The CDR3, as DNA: TGTGCCAGCTCACCATTCGGGGGGAATGAGCAGTTCTTC.

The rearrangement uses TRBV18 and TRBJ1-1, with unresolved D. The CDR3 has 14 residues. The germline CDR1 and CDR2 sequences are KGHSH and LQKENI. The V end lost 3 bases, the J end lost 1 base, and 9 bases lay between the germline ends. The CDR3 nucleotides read TGTGCCAGCTCACCTCCTGAGGGGAACACTGAAGCTTTCTTT. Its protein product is CASSPPEGNTEAFF.

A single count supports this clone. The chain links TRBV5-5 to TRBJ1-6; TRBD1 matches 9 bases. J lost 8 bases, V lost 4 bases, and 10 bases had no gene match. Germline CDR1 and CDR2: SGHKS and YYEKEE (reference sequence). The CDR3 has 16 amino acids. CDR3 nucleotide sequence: TGTGCCAGCAGCGGGGGGGGACAGGGACGGGATTCACCCCTCCACTTT. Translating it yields CASSGGGQGRDSPLHF.

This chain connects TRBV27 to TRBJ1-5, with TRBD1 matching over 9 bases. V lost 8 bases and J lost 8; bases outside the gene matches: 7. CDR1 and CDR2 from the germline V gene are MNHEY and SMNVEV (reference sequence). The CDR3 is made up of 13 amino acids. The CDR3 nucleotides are TGTGCCAGCCAGTCGGACAGGGGTGAGCCCCAGCATTTT. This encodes CASQSDRGEPQHF.

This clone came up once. CDR3 sequence (DNA): TGTGCCAGCAGCCAAGCCCGCGGAATCTCCTACAATGAGCAGTTCTTC. Protein product: CASSQARGISYNEQFF. The chain links TRBV14 to TRBJ2-1; no definite D call. V lost 1 base, J lost 0 bases, and 10 bases lay in between. Germline V gene lookup returns CDR1 SGHDN and CDR2 FVKESK. The CDR3 extends over 16 amino acids.

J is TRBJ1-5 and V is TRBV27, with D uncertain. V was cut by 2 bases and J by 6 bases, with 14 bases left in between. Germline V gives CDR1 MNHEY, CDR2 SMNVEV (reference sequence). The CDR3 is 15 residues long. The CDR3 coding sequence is TGTGCCAGCAGTTTAGATCATTCACTTAGTCAGCCCCAGCATTTT. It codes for CASSLDHSLSQPQHF.

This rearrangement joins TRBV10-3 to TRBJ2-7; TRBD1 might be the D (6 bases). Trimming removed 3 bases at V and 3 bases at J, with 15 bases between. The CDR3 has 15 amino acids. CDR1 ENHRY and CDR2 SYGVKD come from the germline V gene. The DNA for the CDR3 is TGTGCCATCAGTGACCCTGGACAGCTTAACTACGAGCAGTACTTC. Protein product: CAISDPGQLNYEQYF.

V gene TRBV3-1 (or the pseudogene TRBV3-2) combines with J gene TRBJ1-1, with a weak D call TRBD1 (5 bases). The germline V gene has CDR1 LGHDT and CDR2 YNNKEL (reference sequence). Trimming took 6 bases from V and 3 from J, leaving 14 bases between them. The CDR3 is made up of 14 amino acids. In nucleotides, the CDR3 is TGTGCCAGCAGGGCTGGGGGGAGGGACACTGAAGCTTTCTTT. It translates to CASRAGGRDTEAFF.

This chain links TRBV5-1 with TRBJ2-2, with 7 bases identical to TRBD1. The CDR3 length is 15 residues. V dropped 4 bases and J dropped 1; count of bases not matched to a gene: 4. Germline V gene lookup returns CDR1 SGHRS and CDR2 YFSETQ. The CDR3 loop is CASSPGQENTGELFF. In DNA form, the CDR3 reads TGCGCCAGCAGCCCTGGACAGGAGAACACCGGGGAGCTGTTTTTT.

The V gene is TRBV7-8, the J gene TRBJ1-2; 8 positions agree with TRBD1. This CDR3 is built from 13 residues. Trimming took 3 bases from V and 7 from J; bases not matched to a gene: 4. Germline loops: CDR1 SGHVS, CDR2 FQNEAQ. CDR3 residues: CASSFIGQGGYTF. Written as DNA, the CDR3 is TGTGCCAGCAGCTTCATCGGACAGGGTGGCTACACCTTC.

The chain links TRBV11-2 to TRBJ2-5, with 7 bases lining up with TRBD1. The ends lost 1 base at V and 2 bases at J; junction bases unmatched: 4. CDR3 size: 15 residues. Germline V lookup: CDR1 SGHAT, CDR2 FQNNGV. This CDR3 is CASSLGPGGQETQYF. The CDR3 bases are TGTGCCAGCAGCTTAGGGCCAGGGGGTCAAGAGACCCAGTACTTC. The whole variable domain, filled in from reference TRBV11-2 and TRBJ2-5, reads EAGVAQSPRYKIIEKRQSVAFWCNPISGHATLYWYQQILGQGPKLLIQFQNNGVVDDSQLPKDRFSAERLKGVDSTLKIQPAKLEDSAVYLCASSLGPGGQETQYFGPGTRLLVL.

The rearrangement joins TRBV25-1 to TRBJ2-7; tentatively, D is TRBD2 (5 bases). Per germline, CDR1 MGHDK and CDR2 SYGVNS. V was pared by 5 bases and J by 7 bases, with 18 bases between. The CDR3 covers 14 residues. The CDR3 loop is CASSSRMSTGEQYF. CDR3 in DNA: TGTGCCAGCAGTAGCCGGATGTCGACGGGGGAGCAGTACTTC.

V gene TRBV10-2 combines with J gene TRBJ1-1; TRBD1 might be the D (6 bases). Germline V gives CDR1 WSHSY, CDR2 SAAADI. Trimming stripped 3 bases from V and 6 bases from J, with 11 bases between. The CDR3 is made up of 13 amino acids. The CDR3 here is CASSDRRGAEAFF. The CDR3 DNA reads TGCGCCAGCAGTGATCGCAGGGGCGCTGAAGCTTTCTTT.

The CDR3: CASSLLPGSTEAFF. The CDR3 coding sequence is TGCGCCAGCAGCTTGTTACCCGGGAGCACTGAAGCTTTCTTT. This chain uses TRBV5-1 with TRBJ1-1; D not resolved. Germline loops: CDR1 SGHRS, CDR2 YFSETQ. Trimming shortened V by 1 base and J by 4 bases, and 11 bases separated the two germline ends. There are 14 residues in the CDR3.

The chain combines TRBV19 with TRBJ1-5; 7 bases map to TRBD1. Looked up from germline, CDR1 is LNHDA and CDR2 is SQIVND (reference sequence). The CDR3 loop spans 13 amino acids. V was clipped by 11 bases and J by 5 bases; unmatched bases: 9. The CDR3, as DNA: TGTGCCGCTTCAACGGGACAGTATCAGCCCCAGCATTTT. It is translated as CAASTGQYQPQHF.

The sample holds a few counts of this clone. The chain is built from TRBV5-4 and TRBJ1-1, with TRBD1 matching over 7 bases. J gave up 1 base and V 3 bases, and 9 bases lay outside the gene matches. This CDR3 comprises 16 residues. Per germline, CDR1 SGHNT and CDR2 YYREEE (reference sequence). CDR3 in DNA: TGTGCCAGCAGCTCCAGACAGGGCCGGGGGAACACTGAAGCTTTCTTT. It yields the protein CASSSRQGRGNTEAFF. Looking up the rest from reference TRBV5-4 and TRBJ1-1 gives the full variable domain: ETGVTQSPTHLIKTRGQQVTLRCSSQSGHNTVSWYQQALGQGPQFIFQYYREEENGRGNFPPRFSGLQFPNYSSELNVNALELDDSALYLCASSSRQGRGNTEAFFGQGTRLTVV.

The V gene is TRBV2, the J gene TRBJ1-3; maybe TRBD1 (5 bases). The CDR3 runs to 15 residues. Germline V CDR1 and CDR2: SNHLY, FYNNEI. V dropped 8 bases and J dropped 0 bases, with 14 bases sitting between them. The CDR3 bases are TGTGCCAGCTCACAACGGGGGGTCTCTGGAAACACCATATATTTT. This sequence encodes CASSQRGVSGNTIYF.